Below, 21 T cell receptor beta chains from the same sample are listed, as sequenced in a study of Graves' ophthalmopathy and Graves' hyperthyroidism (dated by TCRdb to 2017 to 2018). Data came from an Illumina HiSeq 2000. For repertoire sequencing, the TCR beta CDR3 regions were amplified from RNA transcripts. The first round of RT-PCR was done with HTBI primers and the Qiagen OneStep RT-PCR kit, and was followed by a second round of multiplex PCR, then size selection and purification. TCRdb reworked the public reads: Q25 trimming with fastp, MiXCR clone assembly, productive beta chains retained. Identical CDR3 proteins give one entry, which carries the most common genes and DNA. Here the sample has about 700,000 distinct CDR3 sequences; around 40% occur a single time. 40% to 45% of the sample comes from the top ten. The sample comprised peripheral blood. The receptors here all came from an adult man with Graves' ophthalmopathy.

This clonotype was recorded many times. This chain joins TRBV29-1 and TRBJ2-7; TRBD2 agrees at 7 bases. Germline lookup yields CDR1 SQVTM and CDR2 ANQGSEA. The CDR3 is made up of 14 amino acids. With 3 bases clipped from V and 2 bases from J, the junction kept 7 bases outside the gene matches. The CDR3 loop reads CSVDTSGVTYEQYF. The CDR3 coding sequence is TGCAGCGTTGATACAAGCGGGGTCACCTACGAGCAGTACTTC.

The genes are TRBV6-1 and TRBJ2-7; D is ambiguous. The V gene's germline CDR1 is MNHNS and CDR2 SASEGT. Trimming cost V 5 bases and J 2 bases, with 10 bases left between them. The CDR3 extends over 13 amino acids. The CDR3 protein is CASSPWATYEQYF. CDR3 DNA sequence: TGTGCCAGCAGTCCCTGGGCTACCTACGAGCAGTACTTC.

The chain combines TRBV2 with TRBJ1-2; TRBD1 might be the D (6 bases). The CDR3 sequence is 14 residues long. CDR1 and CDR2 (germline): SNHLY, FYNNEI. With 6 bases removed from V and 7 bases from J, the gap between germline ends came to 18 bases. CDR3 residues: CASSIQGAALGYTF. In nucleotides, the CDR3 is TGTGCCAGCAGCATACAGGGCGCAGCGCTTGGCTACACCTTC. The full variable domain, its missing parts supplied by reference TRBV2 and TRBJ1-2, is EPEVTQTPSHQVTQMGQEVILRCVPISNHLYFYWYRQILGQKVEFLVSFYNNEISEKSEIFDDQFSVERPDGSNFTLKIRSTKLEDSAMYFCASSIQGAALGYTFGSGTRLTVV.

The rearrangement joins TRBV2 to TRBJ1-2; no firm D call. Germline values: CDR1 SNHLY, CDR2 FYNNEI. V was shortened by 0 bases and J by 5 bases, with 7 bases between the two germline ends. There are 13 residues in the CDR3. CDR3 region: CASSEAHRYGYTF. Here the CDR3 DNA reads TGTGCCAGCAGTGAAGCGCACAGATATGGCTACACCTTC.

V usage is TRBV20-1 and J usage is TRBJ2-7; D may be TRBD1 or TRBD2 (5 bases each). The germline V and J ends were trimmed by 0 bases and 7 bases, with 19 bases remaining between them. There are 15 residues in the CDR3. Germline CDR1 is DFQATT and CDR2 is SNEGSKA (reference sequence). CDR3 loop: CSARDRGPRIREQYF. The DNA for the CDR3 is TGCAGTGCTAGAGATCGGGGACCGAGGATAAGGGAGCAGTACTTC.

This clonotype was counted between two and nine times. This chain links TRBV20-1 with TRBJ2-5; perhaps D is TRBD1 or TRBD2 (5 bases each). The germline gives CDR1 DFQATT, CDR2 SNEGSKA (reference sequence). V gave up 5 bases and J gave up 5 bases, with 18 bases separating them. CDR3 size: 14 residues. The CDR3 region has the DNA TGCAGTGCTGAAGAGACAGCGGTGGAGGAGACCCAGTACTTC. Residues: CSAEETAVEETQYF.

This clonotype appeared a few times. A much larger clone sits a single nucleotide away, making a read error possible. This sequence joins TRBV11-2 and TRBJ2-7; maybe TRBD1 (6 bases). The V end lost 0 bases, the J end lost 3 bases, and 6 bases lay between the germline ends. This CDR3 is 13 amino acids long. CDR1 is SGHAT and CDR2 is FQNNGV in the germline V gene. The CDR3 region is CASSLETGYEQYF. CDR3 nucleotide sequence: TGTGCCAGCAGCTTAGAGACAGGCTACGAGCAGTACTTC.

The CDR3 nucleotides read TGTGCCAGCAGGGTGGGGGTGGGCTCCGAGCAGTACTTC. Its protein is CASRVGVGSEQYF. The J gene is TRBJ2-7, the V gene TRBV7-2; the D call may be TRBD1 or TRBD2 (5 bases each). Looked up from germline, CDR1 is SGHTA and CDR2 is FQGNSA. With 6 bases removed from V and 6 bases from J, the gap between germline ends came to 15 bases. The CDR3 runs 13 residues.

In its sample, this clonotype was seen a few times. V and J are TRBV7-2 and TRBJ2-7; 7 bases fit TRBD1. CDR1 is SGHTA and CDR2 is FQGNSA in the germline V gene. The CDR3 covers 15 residues. Trimming cost V 4 bases and J 0 bases; bases outside gene matches: 6. The CDR3 reads CASSSGQTSSYEQYF. The DNA for the CDR3 is TGTGCCAGCAGCTCGGGACAGACAAGCTCCTACGAGCAGTACTTC.

This clonotype was counted at least ten times. The rearrangement links TRBV19 to TRBJ2-6, with TRBD1 as a possible D gene (5 bases). The CDR3 covers 15 residues. In germline, CDR1 is LNHDA, CDR2 SQIVND (reference sequence). The ends were cut back, 5 bases at V and 1 base at J, with 9 bases in the middle. The CDR3 DNA reads TGTGCCAGTAGTCCCGACAGTTCTGGGGCCAACGTCCTGACTTTC. It yields the protein CASSPDSSGANVLTF. The full variable domain, in which reference TRBV19 and TRBJ2-6 provide the parts outside the CDR3, is DGGITQSPKYLFRKEGQNVTLSCEQNLNHDAMYWYRQDPGQGLRLIYYSQIVNDFQKGDIAEGYSVSREKKESFPLTVTSAQKNPTAFYLCASSPDSSGANVLTFGAGSRLTVL.

Comments on this clonotype: A read error may explain this, as a much larger clone is one base away. The genes are TRBV7-2 and TRBJ2-6, with D maybe TRBD1 (5 bases). Trimming pared 4 bases from V and 0 bases from J, leaving 13 bases between. Germline-derived CDR1 and CDR2 are SGHTA and FQGNSA. CDR3 length: 17 amino acids. In nucleotides, the CDR3 is TGTGCCAGCAGCTCGGCAGGGCCCAGCTCTGGGGCCAACGTCCTGACTTTC. It encodes CASSSAGPSSGANVLTF.

About this clonotype itself: The junction differs from germline at one of its ends, possibly a read error. The rearrangement uses TRBV24-1 and TRBJ1-5, with a possible D match to TRBD1 (5 bases). The CDR3 extends over 15 amino acids. In germline, CDR1 is KGHDR, CDR2 SFDVKD. DNA for the CDR3: TGTGCCATCAGTGCCCGGGGGGGGGGCAATCAGCCCCAGCATTTT. It encodes CAISARGGGNQPQHF.

Of note for this clonotype: One end of the junction does not line up with germline, which may come from a read error. The chain carries TRBV10-2 and TRBJ1-2; 10 bases agree with TRBD1. The CDR3 consists of 15 residues. CDR1 WSHSY and CDR2 SAAADI come from the germline V gene. CDR3 region: CASSPPGQGRDGYTF. CDR3 nucleotides: TGTGCCAGCTCACCTCCGGGACAGGGGAGAGATGGCTACACCTTC.

The V gene is TRBV2, the J gene TRBJ2-7; D remains ambiguous. V lost 3 bases to trimming and J lost 2 bases, with 14 bases between them. The CDR3 covers 15 residues. Germline CDR1 is SNHLY and CDR2 is FYNNEI. CDR3 sequence (DNA): TGTGCCAGCAGTGATATTAGGTTCACCCCCTACGAGCAGTACTTC. Its protein is CASSDIRFTPYEQYF.

The CDR3: CASSYSGANYGYTF. CDR3 coding DNA: TGTGCCAGCAGTTACTCGGGGGCGAACTATGGCTACACCTTC. This chain joins TRBV6-6 and TRBJ1-2; D possibly corresponds to TRBD1 (6 bases). The CDR3 has 14 residues. The V gene lost 0 bases and the J gene lost 2 bases, with 7 bases spanning the gap. Per the germline V gene, CDR1 is MNHNY and CDR2 is SVGAGI (reference sequence).

This clonotype appeared a few times. V gene TRBV20-1 combines with J gene TRBJ1-4; possibly TRBD1 for D (5 bases). CDR3 size: 13 residues. Germline loops: CDR1 DFQATT, CDR2 SNEGSKA (reference sequence). V was shortened by 3 bases and J by 4 bases, with 9 bases between the two germline ends. The CDR3: CSASNRFNEKLFF. DNA for the CDR3: TGCAGTGCTAGTAACAGGTTTAATGAAAAACTGTTTTTT.

On this clonotype itself: A clone one base away is much larger, so this may be a read error. V is TRBV20-1 and J is TRBJ2-5; 9 bases line up with TRBD2. CDR1 and CDR2 from the germline V gene are DFQATT and SNEGSKA (reference sequence). This CDR3 is built from 16 residues. J gave up 6 bases and V 1 base, and 12 bases lay outside the gene matches. The CDR3 sequence is CSARGFRREGLKTQYF. The CDR3 DNA reads TGCAGTGCTAGAGGGTTTCGGCGGGAGGGCCTGAAGACCCAGTACTTC.

The chain uses TRBV6-1 and TRBJ2-5; D gene ambiguous. The CDR3 totals 11 residues. CDR1 and CDR2 (germline): MNHNS, SASEGT. V gave up 3 bases and J gave up 9 bases, with 8 bases separating them. CDR3 nucleotide sequence: TGTGCCAGCAGTGACTACGCGGCCCAGTACTTC. Translation: CASSDYAAQYF.

The chain carries TRBV10-3 and TRBJ1-2; 9 positions agree with TRBD1. J lost 10 bases, V lost 9 bases, and 0 bases had no gene match. Germline CDR1 is ENHRY and CDR2 is SYGVKD. The CDR3 has 9 residues. The CDR3 protein is CAIQGAYTF. CDR3 nucleotide sequence: TGTGCCATACAGGGGGCCTACACCTTC.

V is TRBV7-9 and J is TRBJ2-5; 14 bases match TRBD2. J gave up 5 bases and V 5 bases, and 10 bases lay outside the gene matches. The germline V gene has CDR1 SEHNR and CDR2 FQNEAQ (reference sequence). CDR3 length equals 17 residues. The DNA of the CDR3 is TGTGCCAGCAGCCAAGGACTAGCGGGGGGAAAGAAGGAGACCCAGTACTTC. Residues: CASSQGLAGGKKETQYF. The full variable domain, rest sourced from reference TRBV7-9 and TRBJ2-5, is DTGVSQNPRHKITKRGQNVTFRCDPISEHNRLYWYRQTLGQGPEFLTYFQNEAQLEKSRLLSDRFSAERPKGSFSTLEIQRTEQGDSAMYLCASSQGLAGGKKETQYFGPGTRLLVL.

This clonotype was counted only a few times. CDR3 protein: CASSEVEGYEQYF. CDR3 nucleotides: TGTGCCAGCAGCGAGGTTGAGGGTTACGAGCAGTACTTC. The chain uses TRBV11-3 and TRBJ2-7; TRBD2 might be the D (5 bases). Germline V lookup: CDR1 SGHNT, CDR2 YENEEA. CDR3 size: 13 residues. V was clipped by 5 bases and J by 4 bases, with 12 bases between them.